This T cell receptor beta chain was identified during a study of human T cells and chemical hapten exposure. This CDR3 comprises 12 residues. Between the trimmed V and J ends, which lost 6 bases and 0 bases, there was a span of 5 bases. Germline lookup yields CDR1 MNHEY and CDR2 SVGEGT. TCRdb called the RACE reads again in MiXCR, with one record for every CDR3 protein. The sample has some 180,000 distinct CDR3 sequences; around 25% are singletons. Time point given: patch test 3, about 24 weeks after DPC sensitization. Treatment meaning: therapeutic diphenylcyclopropenone sensitization with weekly scalp DPC.

The chain has TRBV6-2 or TRBV6-3 and TRBJ1-1, with D unresolved. The source of this sequence is a woman in her forties with alopecia areata. Some clones in this sample may be carry-over from other donors' samples. This specimen consisted of whole blood, obtained in connection with sensitization to the hapten diphenylcyclopropenone (DPC). In DNA form, the CDR3 reads TGTGCCAGCAGACCGATGAACACTGAAGCTTTCTTT. This translates into CASRPMNTEAFF.